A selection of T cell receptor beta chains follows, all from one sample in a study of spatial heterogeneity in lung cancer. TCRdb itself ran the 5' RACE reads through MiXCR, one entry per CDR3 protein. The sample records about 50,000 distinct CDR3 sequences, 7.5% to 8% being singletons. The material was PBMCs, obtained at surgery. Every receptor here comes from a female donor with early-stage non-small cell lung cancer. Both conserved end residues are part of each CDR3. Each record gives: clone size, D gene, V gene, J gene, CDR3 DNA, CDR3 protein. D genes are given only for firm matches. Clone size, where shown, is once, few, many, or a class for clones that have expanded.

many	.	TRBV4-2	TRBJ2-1	TGTGCCAGCAGCCAAGGCTCTCCAGCGACCGGCGATGAGCAGTTCTTC	CASSQGSPATGDEQFF
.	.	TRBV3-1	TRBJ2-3	TGTGCCAGCAGCCAAAGTCCAGGGCCGATCACAGATACGCAGTATTTT	CASSQSPGPITDTQYF
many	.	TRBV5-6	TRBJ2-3	TGTGCCAGCAGCTTGGTAATCACGGAACGGACAGATACGCAGTATTTT	CASSLVITERTDTQYF
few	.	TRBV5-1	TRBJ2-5	TGCGCCAGCAGCTTGGCCGCCGACATCGGGGAGACCCAGTACTTC	CASSLAADIGETQYF
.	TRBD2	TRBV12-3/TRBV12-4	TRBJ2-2	TGTGCCAGCAGTTTAGGCAGCGGGGGGGCTGCTGGGGAGCTGTTTTTT	CASSLGSGGAAGELFF
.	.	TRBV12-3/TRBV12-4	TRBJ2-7	TGTGCCAGCAGTCCCCGACTGTTCTACGAGCAGTACTTC	CASSPRLFYEQYF
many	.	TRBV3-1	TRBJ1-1	TGTGCCAGCAGCCAAGATCACAGGCCCGAAAACCCTCCTTTCTTT	CASSQDHRPENPPFF
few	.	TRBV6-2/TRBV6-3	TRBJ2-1	TGTGCCAGCAGTCGCTATGCCGGGGGTAGCTCCTACAATGAGCAGTTCTTC	CASSRYAGGSSYNEQFF
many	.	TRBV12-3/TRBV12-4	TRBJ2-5	TGTGCCAGCAAGCGGAACCAAGAGACCCAGTACTTC	CASKRNQETQYF
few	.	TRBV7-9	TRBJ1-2	TGTGCCAGCAGCTTAGCACAGGGTGGAGGCTATGGCTACACCTTC	CASSLAQGGGYGYTF
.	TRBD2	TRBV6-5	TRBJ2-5	TGTGCCAGCAGTTGGCCTAGCGGGGAAGAGACCCAGTACTTC	CASSWPSGEETQYF
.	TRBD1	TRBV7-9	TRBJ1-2	TGTGCCAGCAGCTTACCCGGACAGGGGTTGTTTAGCTACACCTTC	CASSLPGQGLFSYTF
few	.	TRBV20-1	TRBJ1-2	TGCAGTGCTAGAGATCAGGATAACTATGGCTACACCTTC	CSARDQDNYGYTF
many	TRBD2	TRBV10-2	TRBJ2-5	TGCGCCAGCAGGGAGCGGGGGGCCTCCATAGAGACCCAGTACTTC	CASRERGASIETQYF
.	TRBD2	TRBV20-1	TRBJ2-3	TGCAGTGCCATCACTGCTAGCGGCACTAGCACAGATACGCAGTATTTT	CSAITASGTSTDTQYF
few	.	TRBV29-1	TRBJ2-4	TGCAGCGTTGGAGGGGAGGCAGCCGCCTTAGCCAAAAACATTCAGTACTTC	CSVGGEAAALAKNIQYF
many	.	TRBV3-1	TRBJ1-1	TGTGCCAGCAGCCAAGACGGCGCCGTAATTGTTACTGAAGCTTTCTTT	CASSQDGAVIVTEAFF
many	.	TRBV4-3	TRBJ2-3	TGCGCCAGCAGCCAAGGGAGCACAGATACGCAGTATTTT	CASSQGSTDTQYF
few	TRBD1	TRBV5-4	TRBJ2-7	TGTGCCAGCAGCTTGCCAGGACAGGTTTCCTACGAGCAGTACTTC	CASSLPGQVSYEQYF
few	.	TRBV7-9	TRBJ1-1	TGTGCCAGCAGCTTAGATGGGGATGTCACTGAAGCTTTCTTT	CASSLDGDVTEAFF
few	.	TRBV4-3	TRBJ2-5	TGCGCCAGCAGCCCACTACTTGGGCGGGGGACCCAGTACTTC	CASSPLLGRGTQYF
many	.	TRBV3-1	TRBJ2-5	TGTGCCAGCAGCCAAGATGGGGCCTTGGTAGAGACCCAGTACTTC	CASSQDGALVETQYF
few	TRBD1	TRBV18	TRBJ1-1	TGTGCCAGCTGCACATCCGACAGGGGGCAAGCTGAAGCTTTCTTT	CASCTSDRGQAEAFF
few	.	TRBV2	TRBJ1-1	TGTGCCAGCTTAGACCACAGGCGCATGAACACTGAAGCTTTCTTT	CASLDHRRMNTEAFF
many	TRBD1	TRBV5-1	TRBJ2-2	TGCGCCAGCAGACTGGGACAGGGGGCCGACGGGGAGCTGTTTTTT	CASRLGQGADGELFF
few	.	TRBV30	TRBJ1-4	TGTGCCTGGAGTGTCGGACAGAGTCCTAATGAAAAACTGTTTTTT	CAWSVGQSPNEKLFF
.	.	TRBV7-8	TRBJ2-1	TGTGCCAGCAGCGGCTCCCAGAGCTCCTACAATGAGCAGTTCTTC	CASSGSQSSYNEQFF